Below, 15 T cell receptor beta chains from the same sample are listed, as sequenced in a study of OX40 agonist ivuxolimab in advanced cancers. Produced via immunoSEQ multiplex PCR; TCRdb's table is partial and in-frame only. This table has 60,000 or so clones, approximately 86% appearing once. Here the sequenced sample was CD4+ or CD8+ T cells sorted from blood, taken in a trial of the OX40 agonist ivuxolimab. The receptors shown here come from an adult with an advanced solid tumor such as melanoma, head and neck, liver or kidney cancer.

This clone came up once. CDR3 sequence: CASSQGYGTDTQYF. CDR3 in DNA: TGCGCCAGCAGCCAAGGGTACGGCACAGATACGCAGTATTTT. The rearrangement uses TRBV4-3 and TRBJ2-3; D remains ambiguous. Trimming pared 1 base from V and 1 base from J, leaving 6 bases between. Looked up from germline, CDR1 is LGHNA and CDR2 is YSLEER. The CDR3 has 14 residues.

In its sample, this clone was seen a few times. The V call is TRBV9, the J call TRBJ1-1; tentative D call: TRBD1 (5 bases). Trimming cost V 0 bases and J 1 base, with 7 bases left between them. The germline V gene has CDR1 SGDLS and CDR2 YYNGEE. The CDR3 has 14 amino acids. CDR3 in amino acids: CASSVGRGNTEAFF. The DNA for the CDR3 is TGTGCCAGCAGCGTAGGAAGGGGGAACACTGAAGCTTTCTTT.

This chain's CDR3 is CASSLASTDSYEQYF. The CDR3 bases are TGTGCCAGCAGCTTAGCCTCGACAGACTCCTACGAGCAGTACTTC. This chain uses TRBV7-9 with TRBJ2-7, with D possibly matching TRBD1 (5 bases). The germline V gene encodes CDR1 SEHNR and CDR2 FQNEAQ (reference sequence). V dropped 0 bases and J dropped 0 bases, with 9 bases sitting between them. This CDR3 has 15 residues.

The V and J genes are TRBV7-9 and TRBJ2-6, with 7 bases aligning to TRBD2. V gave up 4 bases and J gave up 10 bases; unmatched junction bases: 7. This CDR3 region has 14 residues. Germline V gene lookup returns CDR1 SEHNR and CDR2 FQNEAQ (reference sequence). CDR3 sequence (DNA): TGTGCCAGCAGCTCGACTAGCCCCCTGAACGTCCTGACTTTC. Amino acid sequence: CASSSTSPLNVLTF.

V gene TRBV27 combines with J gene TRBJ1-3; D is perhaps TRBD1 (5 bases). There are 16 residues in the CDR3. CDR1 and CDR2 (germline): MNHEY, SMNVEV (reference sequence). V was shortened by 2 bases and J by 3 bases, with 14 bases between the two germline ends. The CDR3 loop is CASSLTPPGGGNTIYF. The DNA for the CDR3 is TGTGCCAGCAGTTTAACCCCCCCGGGGGGTGGAAACACCATATATTTT.

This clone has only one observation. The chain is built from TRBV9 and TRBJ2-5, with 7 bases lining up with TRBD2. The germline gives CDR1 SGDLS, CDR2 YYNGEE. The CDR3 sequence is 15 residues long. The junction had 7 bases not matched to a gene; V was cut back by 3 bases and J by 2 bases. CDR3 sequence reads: CASSALGGDQETQYF. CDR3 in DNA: TGTGCCAGCAGCGCCCTGGGGGGGGATCAAGAGACCCAGTACTTC.

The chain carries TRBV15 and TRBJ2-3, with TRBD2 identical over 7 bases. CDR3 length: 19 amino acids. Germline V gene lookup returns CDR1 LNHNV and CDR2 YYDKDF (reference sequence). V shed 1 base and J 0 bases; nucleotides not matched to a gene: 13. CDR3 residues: CATSRVLASGDPSTDTQYF. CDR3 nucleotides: TGTGCCACCAGCAGAGTTTTGGCTAGCGGAGACCCTAGCACAGATACGCAGTATTTT.

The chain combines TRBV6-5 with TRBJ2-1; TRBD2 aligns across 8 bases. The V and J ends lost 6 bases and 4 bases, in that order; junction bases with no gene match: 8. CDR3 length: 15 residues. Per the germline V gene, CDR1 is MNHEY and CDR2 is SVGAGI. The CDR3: CASSPGVAGYNEQFF. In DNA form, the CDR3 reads TGTGCCAGCAGCCCCGGGGTAGCGGGGTACAATGAGCAGTTCTTC.

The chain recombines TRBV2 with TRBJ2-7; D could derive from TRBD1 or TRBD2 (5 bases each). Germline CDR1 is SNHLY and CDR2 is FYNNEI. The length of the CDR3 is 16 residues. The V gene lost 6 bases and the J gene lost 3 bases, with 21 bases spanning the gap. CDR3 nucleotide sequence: TGTGCCAGCAGGGATTTGTACTCCGGGGCCGACTACGAGCAGTACTTC. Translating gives CASRDLYSGADYEQYF.

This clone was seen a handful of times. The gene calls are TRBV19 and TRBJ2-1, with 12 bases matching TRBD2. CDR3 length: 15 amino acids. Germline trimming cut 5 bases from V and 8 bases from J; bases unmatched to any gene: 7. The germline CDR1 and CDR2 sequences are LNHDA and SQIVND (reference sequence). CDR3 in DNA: TGTGCCAGTAGTCTAGCGGGGGGGCCGTTCGATGAGCAGTTCTTC. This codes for CASSLAGGPFDEQFF. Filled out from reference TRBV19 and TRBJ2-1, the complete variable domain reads DGGITQSPKYLFRKEGQNVTLSCEQNLNHDAMYWYRQDPGQGLRLIYYSQIVNDFQKGDIAEGYSVSREKKESFPLTVTSAQKNPTAFYLCASSLAGGPFDEQFFGPGTRLTVL.

CDR3 residues: CASSVGGVEGEQYF. CDR3 nucleotide sequence: TGTGCCAGCAGCGTAGGGGGAGTCGAAGGGGAGCAGTACTTC. The chain joins TRBV9 to TRBJ2-7, with D tentatively TRBD2 (5 bases). The CDR3 sequence is 14 residues long. Germline V gives CDR1 SGDLS, CDR2 YYNGEE. Trimming cost V 0 bases and J 7 bases, with 14 bases left between them.

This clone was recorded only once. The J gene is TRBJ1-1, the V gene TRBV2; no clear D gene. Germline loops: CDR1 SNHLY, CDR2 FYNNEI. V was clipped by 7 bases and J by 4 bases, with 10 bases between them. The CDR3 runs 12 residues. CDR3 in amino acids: CASKWIITEAFF. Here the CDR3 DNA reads TGTGCCAGCAAGTGGATTATCACTGAAGCTTTCTTT.

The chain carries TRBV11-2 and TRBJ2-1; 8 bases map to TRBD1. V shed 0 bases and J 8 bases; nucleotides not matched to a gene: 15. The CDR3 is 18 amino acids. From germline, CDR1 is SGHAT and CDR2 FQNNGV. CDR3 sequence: CASSLDVVDRAAYHEQFF. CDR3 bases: TGTGCCAGCAGCTTAGATGTGGTGGACAGGGCGGCATACCATGAGCAGTTCTTC.

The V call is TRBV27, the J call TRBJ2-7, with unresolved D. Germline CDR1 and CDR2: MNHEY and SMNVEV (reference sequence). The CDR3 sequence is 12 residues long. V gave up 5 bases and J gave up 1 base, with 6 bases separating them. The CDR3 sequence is CASSTPSYEQYF. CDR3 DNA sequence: TGTGCCAGCAGTACACCTTCCTACGAGCAGTACTTC.

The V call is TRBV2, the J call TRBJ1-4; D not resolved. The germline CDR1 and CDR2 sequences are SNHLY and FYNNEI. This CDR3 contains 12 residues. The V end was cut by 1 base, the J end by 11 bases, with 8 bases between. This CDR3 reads CASSEGLDKLFF. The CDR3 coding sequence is TGTGCCAGCAGTGAAGGACTGGACAAACTGTTTTTT.